This record covers a single T cell receptor (beta chain). The data are from a study of patients and donors after allogeneic stem cell transplantation. Each CDR3 protein gets one entry after TCRdb re-called the RT-PCR reads with MiXCR. The sample carries approximately 200,000 distinct CDR3 sequences, about 38% recorded once. The length of the CDR3 is 15 residues. In germline, CDR1 is SGHTA, CDR2 FQGNSA. Between the trimmed V and J ends, which lost 5 bases and 7 bases, there was a span of 15 bases. The sequenced sample consisted of blood, either unsorted or a sorted T cell fraction (not recorded which). This clonotype originated in a human donor who was either an allogeneic HSCT recipient or a stem cell or donor lymphocyte infusion donor (not recorded which). It is not recorded whose cells these are; they may come from a transplant donor. This rearrangement joins TRBV7-2 to TRBJ1-6; no reliable D call. This chain's CDR3 is CASSLKGMENSPLHF. As DNA, the CDR3 is TGTGCCAGCAGCCTAAAGGGAATGGAAAATTCACCCCTCCACTTT.